This T cell receptor beta chain comes out of a study of T cell responses to AZD1222 COVID-19 vaccine. The CDR3 extends over 13 amino acids. V was clipped by 0 bases and J by 4 bases, with 7 bases between them. CDR1 is SGHNT and CDR2 is YYREEE in the germline V gene (reference sequence). Some clones are missing from TCRdb's copy, which holds only in-frame ones; the method was immunoSEQ multiplex PCR. The sample includes over 95,000 clones, around nine tenths of them seen just once. Sample: peripheral blood, taken on day 0 of AZD1222 vaccination. The V call is TRBV5-4, the J call TRBJ1-1; tentative D call: TRBD1 (5 bases). This TCR came from an adult in good health. As DNA, the CDR3 is TGTGCCAGCAGCTTGGGGGGGGGCACTGAAGCTTTCTTT. It encodes CASSLGGGTEAFF.